This TCR beta chain was identified in a study of cytomegalovirus exposure and HLA in healthy donors. Study-level information: It was reported in a later analysis that the roughly 120 validation repertoires used the same platform as the roughly 700 first-cohort repertoires.

Generated by immunoSEQ multiplex PCR, the TCRdb table keeps only in-frame clones and is missing some. The data hold roughly 200,000 clones, with roughly 86% observed a single time. This clone has a handful of counts. Antigen unknown. The germline CDR1 and CDR2 sequences are MDHEN and SYDVKM. The CDR3 consists of 16 residues. Trimming took 5 bases from V and 1 from J; bases not matched to a gene: 6. Whole-study results and caveats: Subsequent analysis of the approximately 110 validation repertoires found a tendency for first-cohort TCR clusters to co-occur. Cytomegalovirus-associated TCR beta chains were listed, numbering 164.

Donors were drawn from the approximately 130-subject validation cohort, separate from the approximately 670-subject first cohort. This chain uses TRBV28 with TRBJ2-2; 8 bases agree with TRBD2. The source of this sequence is a man in his thirties or forties in good health and CMV-seropositive. The sequenced sample consisted of PBMCs. DNA for the CDR3: TGTGCCAGCAGTGCTACACTAGCGGAGAACACCGGGGAGCTGTTTTTT. It codes for CASSATLAENTGELFF.